These T cell receptor beta chains were read from a single sample in a study of blood T cell repertoires in COVID-19. Repertoires were generated with immunoSEQ multiplex PCR, while TCRdb's copy carries only in-frame clones and drops some. The repertoire holds just under 350,000 clones, almost 90% seen once, with approximately 7.4% in the top ten. Sequenced input: peripheral blood. The receptors derive from an older woman with COVID-19, enrolled during active disease. The CDR3 runs from the conserved cysteine through the conserved F or W. Each record gives: V gene, J gene, clone size, D gene, CDR3 protein, CDR3 DNA. A D gene is named only where the DNA matches it firmly. Size is omitted from some rows. Given values are once, few, many or a class for expanded clones.

TRBV4-3	TRBJ1-1	NA	TRBD1	CASSQGGTGRAEAFF	TGCGCCAGCAGCCAAGGGGGGACAGGGCGGGCTGAAGCTTTCTTT
TRBV2	TRBJ1-1	NA	TRBD1	CASRDRGRGGAFF	TGTGCCAGCCGAGACAGGGGGCGAGGAGGGGCTTTCTTT
TRBV4-1	TRBJ1-2	NA	NA	CASSQDPGGHYGYTF	TGCGCCAGCAGCCAAGACCCCGGGGGGCACTATGGCTACACCTTC
TRBV24-1	TRBJ2-1	NA	NA	CATRWGGEQFF	TGTGCCACCCGTTGGGGAGGCGAGCAGTTCTTC
TRBV28	TRBJ1-1	NA	NA	CASSFQGLGAFF	TGTGCCAGCAGTTTTCAGGGCTTGGGGGCTTTCTTT
TRBV7-2	TRBJ1-2	NA	TRBD1	CASSDRPGQGESGYTF	TGTGCCAGCAGCGACAGGCCGGGACAGGGGGAATCGGGCTACACCTTC
TRBV7-9	TRBJ2-5	NA	NA	CASSLGTTSMETQYF	TGTGCCAGCAGCCTTGGGACAACCAGTATGGAGACCCAGTACTTC
TRBV7-9	TRBJ1-1	NA	TRBD1	CASSSGPTGAGEAFF	TGTGCCAGCAGCTCGGGCCCAACAGGGGCGGGTGAAGCTTTCTTT
TRBV29-1	TRBJ2-7	NA	NA	CSAVGRAPYEQYF	TGCAGCGCCGTGGGCAGGGCACCCTACGAGCAGTACTTC
TRBV3-1/TRBV3-2	TRBJ1-1	NA	NA	CASSDRGSEAFF	TGTGCCAGCAGCGATAGGGGGTCTGAAGCTTTCTTT
TRBV30	TRBJ1-1	NA	TRBD1	CAWSPGDRPTRAFF	TGTGCCTGGAGTCCGGGGGACAGGCCGACCAGAGCTTTCTTT
TRBV5-6	TRBJ1-2	NA	NA	CASSMDSNYGYTF	TGTGCCAGCAGCATGGACAGTAACTATGGCTACACCTTC
TRBV10-3	TRBJ1-6	NA	NA	CAISLPGANSPLHF	TGTGCCATCAGTCTCCCAGGGGCTAATTCACCCCTCCACTTT
TRBV18	TRBJ1-1	NA	NA	CASSPSTGMVRVNTEAFF	TGTGCCAGCTCACCTAGTACAGGGATGGTCAGGGTGAACACTGAAGCTTTCTTT
TRBV30	TRBJ1-6	few	TRBD1	CAWSDTGVGSPLHF	TGTGCCTGGAGCGATACAGGGGTGGGTTCACCCCTCCACTTT
TRBV10-3	TRBJ1-5	NA	NA	CAIRQDPNQPQHF	TGTGCCATCCGACAGGATCCCAATCAGCCCCAGCATTTT
TRBV29-1	TRBJ2-1	NA	TRBD1	CSVEGGQLYISSYNEQFF	TGCAGCGTTGAAGGGGGACAGTTGTATATTAGCTCCTACAATGAGCAGTTCTTC
TRBV9	TRBJ1-1	NA	NA	CASSVDLRQGGAEAFF	TGTGCCAGCAGCGTAGACTTGCGGCAGGGAGGGGCTGAAGCTTTCTTT
TRBV24-1	TRBJ1-2	NA	NA	CATSDSGYYGYTF	TGTGCCACCAGTGACTCAGGGTACTATGGCTACACCTTC
TRBV2	TRBJ1-6	once	NA	CASRITGSSATLHF	TGTGCCAGCAGGATTACAGGGAGTTCAGCGACCCTCCACTTT
TRBV6-2/TRBV6-3	TRBJ1-2	NA	NA	CASSFTGHFYGYTF	TGTGCCAGCAGTTTCACGGGACACTTCTATGGCTACACCTTC
TRBV7-9	TRBJ2-3	NA	NA	CASSPRDTQYF	TGTGCCAGCAGCCCCAGGGATACGCAGTATTTT
TRBV5-1	TRBJ1-3	NA	NA	CASSSRAGSGNTIYF	TGCGCCAGCAGCTCTCGAGCCGGCTCTGGAAACACCATATATTTT
TRBV28	TRBJ1-1	NA	NA	CASRRTVNTEAFF	TGTGCCAGCAGACGGACAGTTAACACTGAAGCTTTCTTT
TRBV27	TRBJ1-2	NA	NA	CASSHGQIGYTF	TGTGCCAGCAGTCACGGACAGATCGGCTACACCTTC
TRBV27	TRBJ2-7	NA	TRBD1	CASRPGQGKDWGSYEQYF	TGTGCCAGCAGACCCGGACAGGGGAAAGATTGGGGGTCCTACGAGCAGTACTTC
TRBV5-1	TRBJ2-7	NA	NA	CASSFSGYEQYF	TGCGCCAGCAGCTTTAGCGGCTACGAGCAGTACTTC
TRBV10-3	TRBJ2-1	NA	TRBD2	CAISSGGPYNEQFF	TGTGCCATCAGCTCGGGGGGGCCTTACAATGAGCAGTTCTTC
TRBV18	TRBJ2-3	once	TRBD2	CASSGLAPPDTQYF	TGTGCCAGCTCCGGACTAGCGCCCCCCGATACGCAGTATTTT
TRBV19	TRBJ1-2	NA	TRBD1	CASSIDPLGQGRYGYTF	TGTGCCAGTAGTATAGATCCCCTAGGACAGGGGAGGTATGGCTACACCTTC
TRBV10-3	TRBJ2-5	once	NA	CAIRGASGEYQETQYF	TGTGCCATCAGGGGGGCGTCAGGGGAGTACCAAGAGACCCAGTACTTC
TRBV6-5	TRBJ2-1	NA	NA	CASRGRAYNEQFF	TGTGCCAGCAGGGGCAGGGCCTACAATGAGCAGTTCTTC